These 5 T cell receptor beta chains were all obtained from the same sample, sequenced in a study of blood T cell repertoires in COVID-19. The assay was immunoSEQ multiplex PCR, and TCRdb's table has in-frame clones only and misses some. Altogether about 130,000 clones are present, 81% being singletons, with the ten largest covering 3.8%. Material: peripheral blood. The source of these receptors is a woman in her forties or fifties with acute or convalescent COVID-19.

V usage is TRBV19 and J usage is TRBJ1-2; no reliable D call. Germline V CDR1 and CDR2: LNHDA, SQIVND (reference sequence). The CDR3 is made up of 11 amino acids. The ends were cut back, 3 bases at V and 9 bases at J, with 8 bases in the middle. CDR3 in DNA: TGTGCCAGTAGTATGGCCAGGAGCTACACCTTC. Amino acids: CASSMARSYTF.

This clone was picked up one time. V gene TRBV5-1 combines with J gene TRBJ2-1; 16 bases match TRBD2. This CDR3 has 15 amino acids. From germline, CDR1 is SGHRS and CDR2 YFSETQ. V lost 3 bases, J lost 8 bases, and 2 bases stayed unmatched. CDR3 in DNA: TGCGCCAGCAGCTCAGGGACTAGCGGGAGGGATGAGCAGTTCTTC. It translates to CASSSGTSGRDEQFF.

The rearrangement links TRBV2 to TRBJ1-2, with 7 bases identical to TRBD1. This CDR3 has 14 residues. Per the germline V gene, CDR1 is SNHLY and CDR2 is FYNNEI. Trimming cost V 9 bases and J 2 bases; bases outside gene matches: 9. CDR3 nucleotides: TGTGCCAGTCGGCTAGCGACAGGGAACTATGGCTACACCTTC. This sequence encodes CASRLATGNYGYTF.

The V and J genes are TRBV4-1 and TRBJ2-7, with 7 bases fitting TRBD1. CDR3 length: 14 residues. The germline V gene encodes CDR1 MGHRA and CDR2 YSYEKL. V shed 7 bases, J shed 3 bases, and the junction held 9 bases outside the gene matches. CDR3 sequence: CASTLTPGGYEQYF. CDR3 sequence (DNA): TGCGCCAGCACCCTGACCCCAGGGGGCTACGAGCAGTACTTC.

This clone occurred a few times. The rearrangement joins TRBV28 to TRBJ1-4, with D possibly matching TRBD1 (6 bases). Between the trimmed V and J ends, which lost 8 bases and 8 bases, there was a span of 15 bases. Germline CDR1 MDHEN, CDR2 SYDVKM. The CDR3 covers 13 residues. CDR3 sequence: CASRKQGREKLFF. CDR3 bases: TGTGCCAGCCGGAAACAGGGAAGGGAAAAACTGTTTTTT.